The clone carrying this T cell receptor (beta chain) was counted between two and nine times. Antigen unknown. PCR involved 60 Vbeta and 13 Jbeta primers. Measured with immunoSEQ multiplex PCR; TCRdb has only the in-frame clones, and not every one. The sample lists roughly 140,000 clones; about 75% were seen once. Healthy bone marrow donors made up the donors. The data belong to a study of cytomegalovirus exposure and HLA in healthy donors. Study findings and constraints: A later analysis linked a missense variant in DCLRE1C to the trimming of TCR beta V and J genes. Presence/absence comparisons presumed near-even sequencing depth among donors. Only CMV serostatus was available as immune exposure information.

The CDR3 is 14 amino acids. From germline, CDR1 is SGHRS and CDR2 YFSETQ. V lost 4 bases, J lost 0 bases, and 9 bases lay in between. Sequenced sample: PBMCs. The chain is built from TRBV5-1 and TRBJ2-3; a possible D gene is TRBD2 (5 bases). This TCR derives from a man between 60 and 75 years old in good health and CMV-seronegative. CDR3 sequence: CASSGGPSTDTQYF. In nucleotides, the CDR3 is TGCGCCAGCAGCGGCGGGCCCAGCACAGATACGCAGTATTTT.